The clone carrying this T cell receptor (beta chain) came up once. Antigen: not known. The record originates from a study of OX40 agonist ivuxolimab in advanced cancers. Study outcomes and limitations: Not determined was the antigen specificity of the expanded peripheral T cells.

Germline lookup yields CDR1 SGHNT and CDR2 YENEEA. The CDR3 extends over 15 amino acids. Trimming at V came to 5 bases and at J to 5 bases, leaving 6 bases not matched to a gene. Measured with immunoSEQ multiplex PCR; TCRdb has only the in-frame clones, and not every one. The table shows about 64,000 clones, with approximately 85% occurring only once. This sequence joins TRBV11-3 and TRBJ2-2; 9 bases agree with TRBD1. This receptor was obtained from an adult with an advanced solid tumor such as melanoma, head and neck, liver or kidney cancer. The sample was CD4+ or CD8+ T cells sorted from blood, taken in a trial of the OX40 agonist ivuxolimab. CDR3 residues: CASSRGTGSTGELFF. In DNA form, the CDR3 reads TGTGCCAGCAGCCGCGGGACAGGGTCGACCGGGGAGCTGTTTTTT. The full variable domain, in which reference TRBV11-3 and TRBJ2-2 provide the parts outside the CDR3, is EAGVVQSPRYKIIEKKQPVAFWCNPISGHNTLYWYLQNLGQGPELLIRYENEEAVDDSQLPKDRFSAERLKGVDSTLKIQPAELGDSAVYLCASSRGTGSTGELFFGEGSRLTVL.